A single sample gave rise to the 9 T cell receptor beta chains below, sequenced in a study of response to subunit inactivated influenza vaccine (dated by TCRdb to the late 2010s). The library was made by RT-PCR. The reads were generated on an Illumina HiSeq 2500. The raw public reads went through TCRdb reprocessing: fastp at Q25, MiXCR clone calling, in-frame beta chains kept. Every CDR3 protein is listed once, alongside the most common genes and DNA of its rows. For this sample there are around 530,000 distinct CDR3 sequences; 16% appear just once. The ten most abundant clones make up 3% of the sample. This specimen was CD4+ T cells sorted from PBMCs, taken less than 30 months after vaccination. These receptors were obtained from a man between 45 and 75 years old who received an inactivated influenza vaccine. Donor details come from another sample of the same person, matched by shared clones.

The V gene is TRBV9, the J gene TRBJ2-4, with a tentative D call TRBD1 (5 bases). Germline CDR1 and CDR2: SGDLS and YYNGEE. CDR3 length: 15 amino acids. Between the trimmed V and J ends, which lost 0 bases and 7 bases, there was a span of 14 bases. CDR3 coding DNA: TGTGCCAGCAGCGTAGGAGAACAGGCATGGAACATTCAGTACTTC. Translation: CASSVGEQAWNIQYF.

This chain connects TRBV10-3 to TRBJ1-1; perhaps TRBD1 as D (5 bases). This CDR3 region has 13 residues. Germline-derived CDR1 and CDR2 are ENHRY and SYGVKD. Trimming took 8 bases from V and 2 from J, leaving 12 bases between them. The CDR3: CAIRQITNTEAFF. CDR3 DNA sequence: TGTGCCATCCGACAGATTACCAACACTGAAGCTTTCTTT.

The chain uses TRBV3-1 and TRBJ1-1; weak D call: TRBD1 (5 bases). With 0 bases removed from V and 4 bases from J, the gap between germline ends came to 15 bases. This CDR3 spans 16 amino acids. Germline CDR1 is LGHDT and CDR2 is YNNKEL (reference sequence). CDR3 sequence (DNA): TGTGCCAGCAGCCAAGAGTGGACGGGGGGAAGCACTGAAGCTTTCTTT. Translated, it gives CASSQEWTGGSTEAFF.

This chain joins TRBV20-1 and TRBJ2-5, with TRBD1 matching over 10 bases. V lost 0 bases and J lost 1; bases outside the gene matches: 5. The CDR3 has 16 amino acids. In germline, CDR1 is DFQATT, CDR2 SNEGSKA (reference sequence). CDR3 nucleotides: TGCAGTGCTAGAGATGTGGACAGGGGGTTCCAAGAGACCCAGTACTTC. It specifies CSARDVDRGFQETQYF.

Only a few counts were recorded for this clonotype. The V gene is TRBV9, the J gene TRBJ2-6; D is unclear. The V gene lost 3 bases and the J gene lost 1 base, with 23 bases spanning the gap. The CDR3 is made up of 20 amino acids. Germline CDR1 and CDR2: SGDLS and YYNGEE. CDR3 bases: TGTGCCAGCAGCGGTGGGTTTTCATCTAACGAACCTTCTGGGGCCAACGTCCTGACTTTC. This encodes CASSGGFSSNEPSGANVLTF.

There are a few counts of this clonotype. V usage is TRBV9 and J usage is TRBJ2-3; D may correspond to TRBD1 or TRBD2 (5 bases each). Germline V gene sequence: CDR1 SGDLS, CDR2 YYNGEE. The V gene lost 0 bases and the J gene lost 1 base, with 9 bases spanning the gap. This CDR3 region has 15 residues. The CDR3 loop is CASSVVGTGTDTQYF. The CDR3 nucleotides read TGTGCCAGCAGCGTAGTGGGGACCGGCACAGATACGCAGTATTTT.

This clonotype was counted a few times. CDR3 sequence: CASSLDGDSQETQYF. The CDR3 DNA is TGTGCCAGCAGTTTAGACGGGGACTCCCAAGAGACCCAGTACTTC. This chain connects TRBV12-3 or TRBV12-4 to TRBJ2-5; a possible D gene is TRBD2 (6 bases). The CDR3 runs to 15 residues. Trimming took off 1 base at V and 1 base at J, with 10 bases between the two ends.

Many counts were recorded for this clonotype. This chain joins TRBV29-1 and TRBJ1-2; a possible D gene is TRBD1 (5 bases). Germline V gives CDR1 SQVTM, CDR2 ANQGSEA. The CDR3 spans 15 residues. V was cut by 3 bases and J by 4 bases, with 18 bases left in between. The CDR3 reads CSVDSGQGFVYGYTF. The CDR3 DNA reads as TGCAGCGTTGATTCCGGGCAGGGATTCGTCTATGGCTACACCTTC. The entire variable domain, with the rest obtained from reference TRBV29-1 and TRBJ1-2, is as follows: SAVISQKPSRDICQRGTSLTIQCQVDSQVTMMFWYRQQPGQSLTLIATANQGSEATYESGFVIDKFPISRPNLTFSTLTVSNMSPEDSSIYLCSVDSGQGFVYGYTFGSGTRLTVV.

Many counts were recorded for this clonotype. The DNA for the CDR3 is TGTGCCAGCAGTACCGGGACTACTAACACCGGGGAGCTGTTTTTT. Its protein product is CASSTGTTNTGELFF. J is TRBJ2-2 and V is TRBV3-1; 7 bases map to TRBD2. This CDR3 has 15 residues. Germline CDR1 is LGHDT and CDR2 is YNNKEL (reference sequence). With 6 bases clipped from V and 2 bases from J, the junction kept 6 bases outside the gene matches. Full variable domain (remainder filled in from reference TRBV3-1 and TRBJ2-2): DTAVSQTPKYLVTQMGNDKSIKCEQNLGHDTMYWYKQDSKKFLKIMFSYNNKELIINETVPNRFSPKSPDKAHLNLHINSLELGDSAVYFCASSTGTTNTGELFFGEGSRLTVL.